These 19 T cell receptor beta chains originate from one sample sequenced in a study of blood T cell repertoires in COVID-19. Using immunoSEQ multiplex PCR, the repertoire was profiled, and TCRdb retains in-frame clones only, with some absent. The table lists 150,000 to 200,000 clones, 88% of them singletons. Sequencing used peripheral blood. The receptors were gathered from a human donor in a cohort sampled during active COVID-19.

The chain links TRBV18 to TRBJ2-3; tentative D call: TRBD2 (5 bases). Per germline, CDR1 KGHSH and CDR2 LQKENI. This CDR3 contains 13 residues. The V end was cut by 0 bases, the J end by 8 bases, with 9 bases between. This chain's CDR3 is CASSPPSAGTQYF. The DNA for the CDR3 is TGTGCCAGCTCACCACCATCGGCGGGTACGCAGTATTTT.

The rearrangement links TRBV11-3 to TRBJ2-7; 10 positions match TRBD2. The CDR3 has 16 amino acids. In germline, CDR1 is SGHNT, CDR2 YENEEA. With 2 bases clipped from V and 4 bases from J, the junction kept 8 bases outside the gene matches. The DNA of the CDR3 is TGTGCCAGCAGCTTATCCCCTAGCGGGAGTCTATACGAGCAGTACTTC. This encodes CASSLSPSGSLYEQYF.

V gene TRBV7-8 combines with J gene TRBJ2-7, with TRBD1 matching over 7 bases. Per the germline V gene, CDR1 is SGHVS and CDR2 is FQNEAQ. The CDR3 contains 14 residues. J gave up 6 bases and V 2 bases, and 7 bases lay outside the gene matches. CDR3 nucleotide sequence: TGTGCCAGCAGCTTACTGGCAGGGGGTGGCGAGCAGTACTTC. Encoded protein: CASSLLAGGGEQYF.

This chain connects TRBV30 to TRBJ1-5, with 8 bases that match TRBD1. Germline trimming cut 1 base from V and 2 bases from J; bases unmatched to any gene: 4. Germline CDR1 and CDR2: GTSNPN and SVGIG (reference sequence). The CDR3 totals 15 residues. The CDR3 loop is CAWSADRGGNQPQHF. The CDR3 DNA is TGTGCCTGGAGTGCCGACAGGGGTGGCAATCAGCCCCAGCATTTT. Supplemented by reference TRBV30 and TRBJ1-5, the full variable domain reads SQTIHQWPATLVQPVGSPLSLECTVEGTSNPNLYWYRQAAGRGLQLLFYSVGIGQISSEVPQNLSASRPQDRQFILSSKKLLLSDSGFYLCAWSADRGGNQPQHFGDGTRLSIL.

The V and J genes are TRBV28 and TRBJ2-2, with 7 bases aligning to TRBD2. Germline V gene data show CDR1 as MDHEN and CDR2 as SYDVKM. This CDR3 comprises 16 residues. V dropped 0 bases and J dropped 7; count of bases not matched to a gene: 8. DNA of the CDR3: TGTGCCAGCAGTTTATGGGGGGAGGGCCCAGGCGGGGAGCTGTTTTTT. Protein: CASSLWGEGPGGELFF. The full variable domain, with the rest looked up from reference TRBV28 and TRBJ2-2, is DVKVTQSSRYLVKRTGEKVFLECVQDMDHENMFWYRQDPGLGLRLIYFSYDVKMKEKGDIPEGYSVSREKKERFSLILESASTNQTSMYLCASSLWGEGPGGELFFGEGSRLTVL.

The V and J genes are TRBV9 and TRBJ1-3, with D uncertain. Germline V gives CDR1 SGDLS, CDR2 YYNGEE. The CDR3 runs to 16 residues. V was cut by 0 bases and J by 0 bases, with 10 bases left in between. CDR3 amino acids: CASSVGRAHSGNTIYF. The CDR3 DNA is TGTGCCAGCAGCGTAGGTCGAGCCCACTCTGGAAACACCATATATTTT.

This rearrangement joins TRBV5-6 to TRBJ1-5, with TRBD1 as a possible D gene (6 bases). Trimming stripped 0 bases from V and 8 bases from J, with 12 bases between. The CDR3 totals 14 residues. CDR1 SGHDT and CDR2 YYEEEE come from the germline V gene. The DNA for the CDR3 is TGTGCCAGCAGCTTGGGAAGGGGGGGGGAGCCCCAGCATTTT. Translation gives CASSLGRGGEPQHF.

The chain carries TRBV11-2 and TRBJ2-3; 7 nucleotides match TRBD2. Germline loops: CDR1 SGHAT, CDR2 FQNNGV. The V and J ends lost 2 bases and 2 bases, in that order; junction bases with no gene match: 7. The CDR3 contains 16 residues. The CDR3 DNA reads TGTGCCAGCAGCTTACTTCGCGCGGGGGTCACAGATACGCAGTATTTT. It specifies CASSLLRAGVTDTQYF.

This clone was seen a few times. This chain connects TRBV4-1 to TRBJ1-1; D uncertain. This CDR3 comprises 17 residues. Germline assignment: CDR1 MGHRA and CDR2 YSYEKL. V was cut by 1 base and J by 0 bases, with 15 bases left in between. CDR3 DNA: TGCGCCAGCAGCCAAGGAGAAAGTAACTGGTTGAACACTGAAGCTTTCTTT. Protein: CASSQGESNWLNTEAFF.

The chain is built from TRBV7-2 and TRBJ2-7; tentatively, D is TRBD1 (6 bases). This CDR3 contains 16 residues. The germline V gene has CDR1 SGHTA and CDR2 FQGNSA. V was clipped by 2 bases and J by 2 bases, with 16 bases between them. DNA of the CDR3: TGTGCCAGCAGCTTAACCCCCCGGACAGCAGCCTACGAGCAGTACTTC. Its translation is CASSLTPRTAAYEQYF.

The CDR3 is CSVQSTGAPQETQYF. In nucleotides, the CDR3 is TGCAGCGTCCAATCTACAGGGGCCCCGCAAGAGACCCAGTACTTC. The V gene is TRBV29-1, the J gene TRBJ2-5; 7 bases line up with TRBD1. CDR1 is SQVTM and CDR2 is ANQGSEA in the germline V gene. V was clipped by 6 bases and J by 2 bases; unmatched bases: 12. This CDR3 comprises 15 residues.

The rearrangement uses TRBV27 and TRBJ1-2, with a weak D call TRBD1 (6 bases). V lost 6 bases, J lost 2 bases, and 10 bases lay in between. The germline gives CDR1 MNHEY, CDR2 SMNVEV (reference sequence). The CDR3 is 13 residues long. The CDR3 reads CASRTTGNYGYTF. The CDR3, as DNA: TGTGCCAGCAGAACGACAGGAAACTATGGCTACACCTTC.

This clone was seen only once. The chain is built from TRBV7-2 and TRBJ2-3; perhaps TRBD2 as D (5 bases). CDR3 length: 15 residues. Trimming removed 2 bases at V and 4 bases at J, with 13 bases between. CDR1 and CDR2 (germline): SGHTA, FQGNSA. The CDR3 coding sequence is TGTGCCAGCAGCTTAAGGCTAGCTGGCGCAGATACGCAGTATTTT. It specifies CASSLRLAGADTQYF.

The chain carries TRBV7-2 and TRBJ2-7, with a tentative D call TRBD2 (7 bases). V lost 2 bases and J lost 1, with 21 bases in between. This CDR3 has 18 amino acids. Per the germline V gene, CDR1 is SGHTA and CDR2 is FQGNSA. CDR3 residues: CASSLRGGSGRISYEQYF. For the CDR3, the DNA is TGTGCCAGCAGCTTAAGGGGGGGCTCGGGACGGATATCCTACGAGCAGTACTTC.

The rearrangement joins TRBV27 to TRBJ2-7, with 8 bases matching TRBD2. The germline V gene encodes CDR1 MNHEY and CDR2 SMNVEV (reference sequence). The CDR3 totals 13 residues. V was pared by 4 bases and J by 6 bases, with 5 bases of the junction left unmatched. The CDR3 nucleotides are TGTGCCAGCAGTTCCCCGACTAGCGTCGAGCAGTACTTC. The encoded protein is CASSSPTSVEQYF.

The genes are TRBV4-3 and TRBJ2-2; perhaps TRBD2 as D (5 bases). CDR1 is LGHNA, CDR2 YSLEER, per germline. Trimming cost V 5 bases and J 3 bases, with 10 bases left between them. The CDR3 has 14 residues. Here the CDR3 reads CASSAMRDTGELFF. The CDR3 region has the DNA TGCGCCAGCAGCGCTATGAGGGACACCGGGGAGCTGTTTTTT.

J is TRBJ2-3 and V is TRBV6-2 or TRBV6-3; TRBD1 matches at 12 bases. Germline V gene lookup returns CDR1 MNHEY and CDR2 SVGEGT. The CDR3 has 16 residues. Losses at the gene ends were 5 bases for V and 4 bases for J; bases not matched to a gene: 7. In DNA form, the CDR3 reads TGTGCCAGCAGTCGTTTGGGACAGGGGGCCTCAGATACGCAGTATTTT. Its translation is CASSRLGQGASDTQYF.

The chain joins TRBV21-1 to TRBJ1-1; TRBD1 is the table's D call and was not checked against the DNA. TRBV21-1 is described as a pseudogene. There are 10 residues in the CDR3. The CDR3 sequence: CVTQGTEAFF. The DNA of the CDR3 is TGTGTAACCCAGGGGACTGAAGCTTTCTTT.

V gene TRBV4-1 combines with J gene TRBJ2-6, with 10 positions matching TRBD1. CDR3 length: 17 amino acids. The V gene end was trimmed by 7 bases and the J gene end by 0 bases; junction bases not matched to a gene: 6. CDR1 is MGHRA and CDR2 is YSYEKL in the germline V gene. The CDR3 nucleotides are TGCGCCAGCAAACAACGGACAGGGGGCTCTGGGGCCAACGTCCTGACTTTC. Its protein product is CASKQRTGGSGANVLTF.